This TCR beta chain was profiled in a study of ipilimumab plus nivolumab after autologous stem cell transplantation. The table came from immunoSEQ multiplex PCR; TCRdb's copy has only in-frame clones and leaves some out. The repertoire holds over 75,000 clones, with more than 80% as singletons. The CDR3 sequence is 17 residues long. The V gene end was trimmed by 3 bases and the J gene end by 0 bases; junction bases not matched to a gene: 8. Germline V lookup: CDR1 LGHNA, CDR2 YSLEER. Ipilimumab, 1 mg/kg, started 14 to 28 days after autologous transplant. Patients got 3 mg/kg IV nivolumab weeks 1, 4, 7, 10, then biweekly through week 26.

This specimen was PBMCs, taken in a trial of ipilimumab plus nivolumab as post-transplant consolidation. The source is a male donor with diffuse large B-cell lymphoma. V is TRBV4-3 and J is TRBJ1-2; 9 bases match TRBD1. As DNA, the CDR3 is TGCGCCAGCAGCCAGTACACCGGGACAGGGTCTAACTATGGCTACACCTTC. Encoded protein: CASSQYTGTGSNYGYTF.